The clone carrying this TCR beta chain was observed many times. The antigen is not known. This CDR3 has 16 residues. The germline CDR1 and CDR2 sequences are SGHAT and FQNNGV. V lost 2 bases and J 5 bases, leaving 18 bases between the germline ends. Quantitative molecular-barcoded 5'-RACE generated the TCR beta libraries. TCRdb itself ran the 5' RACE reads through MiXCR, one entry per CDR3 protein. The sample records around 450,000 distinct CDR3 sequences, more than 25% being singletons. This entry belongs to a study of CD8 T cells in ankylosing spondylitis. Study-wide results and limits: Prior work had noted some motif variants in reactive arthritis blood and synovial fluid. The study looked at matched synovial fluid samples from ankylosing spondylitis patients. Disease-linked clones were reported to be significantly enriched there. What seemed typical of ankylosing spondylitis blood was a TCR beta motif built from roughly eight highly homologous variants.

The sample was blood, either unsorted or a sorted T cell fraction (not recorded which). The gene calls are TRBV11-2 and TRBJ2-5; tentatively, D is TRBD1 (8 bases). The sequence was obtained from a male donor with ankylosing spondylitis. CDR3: CASSLSRTRQGETQYF. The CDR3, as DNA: TGTGCCAGCAGCTTAAGTAGGACTAGACAGGGGGAGACCCAGTACTTC.